Each of the 13 T cell receptor beta chains below was sequenced from the same sample in a study of blood T cell repertoires in COVID-19. The data were produced by immunoSEQ multiplex PCR, yet TCRdb's version contains in-frame clones alone and is incomplete. The sample holds 18,000 or so clones, around 77% seen once. Material for sequencing was peripheral blood. Receptor source: a man between 65 and 80 years old with COVID-19, enrolled during active disease.

In DNA form, the CDR3 reads TGTGCCAGCACCGGACAAGTCACAGATACGCAGTATTTT. This translates into CASTGQVTDTQYF. This chain links TRBV2 with TRBJ2-3; D might be TRBD1 (5 bases). Trimming removed 7 bases at V and 2 bases at J, with 10 bases between. The CDR3 totals 13 residues. Per the germline V gene, CDR1 is SNHLY and CDR2 is FYNNEI.

This clone was counted a few times. This chain uses TRBV3-1 (or the pseudogene TRBV3-2) with TRBJ2-1, with D uncertain. CDR3 length: 14 residues. Germline V gene sequence: CDR1 LGHDT, CDR2 YNNKEL (reference sequence). V shed 1 base and J shed 4 bases, with 8 bases lying between them. The CDR3 sequence: CASSQASPYNEQFF. In nucleotides, the CDR3 is TGTGCCAGCAGCCAAGCGAGCCCATACAATGAGCAGTTCTTC.

This clone has just a few counts. This chain joins TRBV7-9 and TRBJ2-7; TRBD1 is a possible D gene (6 bases). The V end lost 7 bases, the J end lost 6 bases, and 25 bases lay between the germline ends. The CDR3 is 16 amino acids. The V gene's germline CDR1 is SEHNR and CDR2 FQNEAQ (reference sequence). CDR3 amino acids: CASTIAQGPTSTEQYF. In DNA, the CDR3 is TGTGCCAGCACCATTGCCCAGGGGCCAACCTCTACCGAGCAGTACTTC.

V and J are TRBV6-4 and TRBJ2-1, with D possibly TRBD2 on 6 matching bases. The CDR3 consists of 13 residues. Germline CDR1 MRHNA, CDR2 SNTAGT. Trimming shortened V by 5 bases and J by 10 bases, and 15 bases separated the two germline ends. In DNA form, the CDR3 reads TGTGCCAGCAGTACAAACGGAGGGTTGGAGCAGTTCTTC. It translates to CASSTNGGLEQFF.

V and J are TRBV28 and TRBJ1-5; no firm D call. CDR1 and CDR2 from the germline V gene are MDHEN and SYDVKM. The CDR3 consists of 13 residues. With 3 bases removed from V and 3 bases from J, the gap between germline ends came to 6 bases. Here the CDR3 DNA reads TGTGCCAGCAGTTTTCTCCTCAATCAGCCCCAGCATTTT. Its protein is CASSFLLNQPQHF.

The chain links TRBV9 to TRBJ1-2; D not certain. This CDR3 contains 16 residues. With 5 bases removed from V and 2 bases from J, the gap between germline ends came to 19 bases. Germline V gene sequence: CDR1 SGDLS, CDR2 YYNGEE. For the CDR3, the DNA is TGTGCCAGCAGTCTTGCCCTAGATCGGGGAAACTATGGCTACACCTTC. Encoded protein: CASSLALDRGNYGYTF.

This clone appeared a few times. This chain links TRBV18 with TRBJ1-6; 7 bases are shared with TRBD1. Per the germline V gene, CDR1 is KGHSH and CDR2 is LQKENI. V trimming: 6 bases; J trimming: 7 bases; junction bases outside the gene matches: 3. The CDR3 is 13 amino acids. The CDR3 DNA is TGTGCCAGCTCCCGACAGGGAAATTCACCCCTCCACTTT. This gives the protein CASSRQGNSPLHF. Looking up the rest from reference TRBV18 and TRBJ1-6 gives the full variable domain: NAGVMQNPRHLVRRRGQEARLRCSPMKGHSHVYWYRQLPEEGLKFMVYLQKENIIDESGMPKERFSAEFPKEGPSILRIQQVVRGDSAAYFCASSRQGNSPLHFGNGTRLTVT.

This clone has a handful of counts. The V and J genes are TRBV19 and TRBJ1-4, with D maybe TRBD1 (6 bases). Germline V gene data show CDR1 as LNHDA and CDR2 as SQIVND (reference sequence). CDR3 size: 11 residues. The V gene lost 1 base and the J gene lost 16 bases, with 10 bases spanning the gap. CDR3 sequence reads: CASSIVGQWFF. For the CDR3, the DNA is TGTGCCAGTAGTATAGTAGGACAGTGGTTTTTT.

V gene TRBV7-8 combines with J gene TRBJ2-2; no firm D call. Per germline, CDR1 SGHVS and CDR2 FQNEAQ. The CDR3 is 15 amino acids. Trimming shortened V by 5 bases and J by 6 bases, and 16 bases separated the two germline ends. The CDR3 spells CASSPTGPSPGELFF. Here the CDR3 DNA reads TGTGCCAGCAGCCCCACGGGTCCGTCGCCCGGGGAGCTGTTTTTT.

The count of this clone is one. The chain is built from TRBV19 and TRBJ2-7, with 11 bases matching TRBD1. The ends lost 5 bases at V and 2 bases at J; junction bases unmatched: 2. Germline CDR1 and CDR2: LNHDA and SQIVND (reference sequence). This CDR3 comprises 14 residues. The CDR3 sequence is CASSLGQGAYEQYF. In DNA form, the CDR3 reads TGTGCCAGTAGTTTGGGACAGGGGGCCTACGAGCAGTACTTC.

The chain uses TRBV5-8 and TRBJ2-7; D not resolved. V was shortened by 4 bases and J by 12 bases, with 14 bases between the two germline ends. Per the germline V gene, CDR1 is SGHTS and CDR2 is YDEGEE. This CDR3 contains 11 residues. The CDR3 coding sequence is TGTGCCAGCAGCGCCCGTAGATTTGGGTACTTC. Encoded protein: CASSARRFGYF. Looking up the rest from reference TRBV5-8 and TRBJ2-7 gives the full variable domain: EAGVTQSPTHLIKTRGQQATLRCSPISGHTSVYWYQQALGLGLQFLLWYDEGEERNRGNFPPRFSGRQFPNYSSELNVNALELEDSALYLCASSARRFGYFGPGTRLTVT.

The chain has TRBV7-8 and TRBJ2-3; 10 nucleotides align to TRBD2. J gave up 2 bases and V 4 bases, and 3 bases lay outside the gene matches. The CDR3 runs to 15 residues. The germline CDR1 and CDR2 sequences are SGHVS and FQNEAQ. The CDR3 spells CASSSGLADTDTQYF. CDR3 sequence (DNA): TGTGCCAGCAGCTCAGGACTAGCGGACACAGATACGCAGTATTTT.

The chain links TRBV19 to TRBJ1-2; the match to TRBD1 covers 8 bases. CDR1 is LNHDA, CDR2 SQIVND, per germline (reference sequence). The trim removed 4 bases at V and 4 bases at J, leaving 5 bases unmatched. This CDR3 has 14 residues. DNA of the CDR3: TGTGCCAGTAGTACATCAGGGGGCAGCTATGGCTACACCTTC. Protein product: CASSTSGGSYGYTF. Full variable domain (missing parts from reference TRBV19 and TRBJ1-2): DGGITQSPKYLFRKEGQNVTLSCEQNLNHDAMYWYRQDPGQGLRLIYYSQIVNDFQKGDIAEGYSVSREKKESFPLTVTSAQKNPTAFYLCASSTSGGSYGYTFGSGTRLTVV.